This T cell receptor (beta chain) stems from a study of human T cells and chemical hapten exposure. About the study: Diagnoses of alopecia areata, totalis or universalis occurred in mostly female patients.

The CDR3 is 13 amino acids. Germline CDR1 SGHTA, CDR2 FQGTGA. The V and J ends lost 5 bases and 6 bases respectively, with 10 bases between them. Sample time point: pre-sensitization, week 0. Described treatment: therapeutic diphenylcyclopropenone sensitization with weekly scalp DPC. Donors, patients with alopecia ranging from 18 to 70 years old and judged suitable for DPC, provided samples. The library put unique molecular identifiers onto individual cDNA molecules. TCRdb used MiXCR to reprocess the RACE reads, holding one entry per CDR3 protein. This sample has about 89,000 distinct CDR3 sequences, with 11% found just once.

The TCR sequence derives from a woman aged 55-69 years with alopecia areata. Some clones in this sample may be carry-over from other donors' samples. This material consisted of whole blood, taken in connection with sensitization to the hapten diphenylcyclopropenone (DPC). The chain recombines TRBV7-3 with TRBJ2-2; unclear D gene. The CDR3 here is CASSTNWPGELFF. For the CDR3, the DNA is TGTGCCAGCAGCACCAACTGGCCCGGGGAGCTGTTTTTT.